This TCR beta chain was observed in a study of blood T cell repertoires in COVID-19. Trimming pared 2 bases from V and 4 bases from J, leaving 12 bases between. CDR3 length: 14 residues. Germline V gene data show CDR1 as SEHNR and CDR2 as FQNEAQ (reference sequence). How the authors handled the data: Reference gene primer amplification yielded estimated nucleated cell counts. The table came from immunoSEQ multiplex PCR; TCRdb's copy has only in-frame clones and leaves some out. The DNA gave D and trimming, while V, J and clone size come from that table. The sample has tens of thousands of clones, roughly 91% seen once.

This receptor was obtained from a man aged 65 to 85 with active or convalescent COVID-19. This chain joins TRBV7-9 and TRBJ2-7; maybe TRBD2 (5 bases). The sample was peripheral blood. This CDR3 is CASSLWGADYEQYF. The CDR3 DNA follows: TGTGCCAGCAGCTTATGGGGAGCGGATTACGAGCAGTACTTC.